This T cell receptor (beta chain) was captured by sequencing in a study of response to subunit inactivated influenza vaccine. TCRdb fed the RT-PCR reads into MiXCR, producing one record per CDR3 protein. This sample carries about 570,000 distinct CDR3 sequences, approximately 10% of them seen once, and the ten largest clones take approximately 11%. From germline, CDR1 is DFQATT and CDR2 SNEGSKA (reference sequence). Between the trimmed V and J ends, which lost 3 bases and 4 bases, there was a span of 11 bases. The CDR3 sequence is 13 residues long. In addition, the sample was reused for a study of T cells expressing NK-cell markers. Turning to that study: For TCR beta, cDNA was produced by 5'RACE template switching with UMIs. For several experiments, T cell sorting was restricted to the alpha-beta TCR population by means of an anti-gamma-delta TCR antibody. Each of about six donors carried dominant NKG2C+ clonotypes accounting for roughly 1.0-7.5% of CD8+ T cells. These clonotypes, the leaders elsewhere, also led the CD3+CD56-NKG2C+ fraction in several donors.

This clonotype was obtained from a man in his forties or fifties who received an inactivated influenza vaccine. V and J are TRBV20-1 and TRBJ2-3, with a tentative D call TRBD2 (6 bases). Specimen: PBMCs from blood, collected on the day of vaccination. CDR3: CSASRRGADTQYF. DNA of the CDR3: TGCAGTGCTAGCAGGAGGGGTGCAGATACGCAGTATTTT.